Sequencing of this T cell receptor (beta chain) was carried out in a study of CD8 T cells in Susac syndrome. Study-level results: The study conceded that its TCR sequencing and HLA analysis involved relatively few individuals.

With regard to this clonotype: Its antigen is currently unknown.

Sequencing of TCR beta was undertaken in CD8+ and CD4+ T cells derived from blood. TEMRA cells were FACS-enriched, with CD8+ and CD4+ T cells isolated negatively. Trimming stripped 7 bases from V and 0 bases from J, with 17 bases between. Germline V gives CDR1 SNHLY, CDR2 FYNNEI. There are 16 residues in the CDR3. An amount of RNA that ranged from roughly 0.45 to 1 ug was reverse transcribed with random hexamers. TCRdb used MiXCR to reprocess the immunoSEQ multiplex PCR reads, holding one entry per CDR3 protein. The sample has about 150,000 distinct CDR3 sequences, roughly 95% seen once. The sequenced sample consisted of CD8+ T cells from PBMCs. The V gene is TRBV2, the J gene TRBJ2-3, with D possibly matching TRBD2 (7 bases). The sequence was collected from a human donor with multiple sclerosis. The CDR3 sequence is CASKGGTGRSTDTQYF. CDR3 DNA sequence: TGTGCCAGCAAGGGGGGGACCGGGAGGAGCACAGATACGCAGTATTTT.